This T cell receptor (beta chain) came from a study of blood T cell repertoires in COVID-19. Per the authors' pipeline: Using reference gene primer amplification, nucleated cell counts were estimated. TCRdb keeps only in-frame clones here, not all; method: immunoSEQ multiplex PCR. The V and J calls and clone size were taken over from that table, and D and trimming were inferred from the DNA. The sample contains around 58,000 clones, around four fifths of which appear only once. This receptor was identified in a human donor in a cohort sampled during active COVID-19. The sample taken for sequencing was peripheral blood.

The CDR3 spells CASSIEGPQRGSPLHF. The CDR3 nucleotides read TGTGCCAGCAGCATAGAGGGCCCCCAGAGAGGGTCACCCCTCCACTTT. V is TRBV7-8 and J is TRBJ1-6; D gene uncertain. Germline CDR1 reads SGHVS; CDR2 reads FQNEAQ. This CDR3 is built from 16 residues. Deletions cut 5 bases from V and 10 bases from J, with 21 bases between.